This T cell receptor beta chain was retrieved from a study of blood T cells in healthy people across ages. Study-level findings and limits: With age, beta diversity per million T cells declined roughly linearly, significantly by about 40. There was a strong correlation between TCR beta diversity and naive T cell percentage.

Then a second PCR, running roughly 7 to 11 cycles, was carried out with a sample-barcoded 5' primer and a J-beta primer mix. TCRdb reprocessed the 5' RACE reads via MiXCR and lists one record per CDR3 protein. The table records about 1.4 million distinct CDR3 sequences, around 59% of them present only once. The J segment lost 3 bases and the V segment lost 0 bases, leaving 10 bases of the junction unmatched. CDR1 and CDR2 from the germline V gene are MGHRA and YSYEKL. CDR3 length equals 17 residues. This clonotype occurred a few times. The antigen is undetermined. This receptor was taken from a man younger than 35 in good health. This chain links TRBV4-1 with TRBJ2-7; 8 positions match TRBD2. Input material: blood. CDR3 amino acids: CASSQEGRVAGNYEQYF. CDR3 in DNA: TGCGCCAGCAGCCAAGAGGGACGGGTAGCGGGGAACTACGAGCAGTACTTC.